The 23 T cell receptor beta chains below come from one sample, sequenced in a study of cytotoxic CD8 clonotypes in ibrutinib-treated CLL (dated by TCRdb to about 2021). The sample's time point label, decoded: around 2 years on ibrutinib. Library method: the immunoSEQ multiplex PCR assay. TCRdb re-hosts the immuneACCESS table, in-frame sequences only. Its copies lack some clones; in the studies checked, an unresolved V gene accounts for under half of them, and the cause for the rest is not known. This sample lists 150,000 to 250,000 clones; about 72% were detected once. The ten biggest clones cover over 10% of the sample. Specimen: PBMCs, collected after 24 months of ibrutinib treatment. These TCRs come from a human donor with chronic lymphocytic leukemia.

This clone was observed a handful of times. The genes are TRBV23-1 and TRBJ2-7, with 8 nucleotides matching TRBD1. TRBV23-1 is designated an ORF whose function remains uncertain. The V and J ends lost 8 bases and 5 bases, in that order; junction bases with no gene match: 8. The CDR3 runs 13 residues. The CDR3 coding sequence is TGCGCCAGCGTGGCAGGGGGCTTCGACGAGCAGTACTTC. Its protein product is CASVAGGFDEQYF.

V usage is TRBV28 and J usage is TRBJ2-7; no firm D call. This CDR3 is built from 12 residues. Trimming stripped 8 bases from V and 0 bases from J, with 8 bases between. Germline CDR1 is MDHEN and CDR2 is SYDVKM. The CDR3 loop is CASGPSSYEQYF. The CDR3 coding sequence is TGTGCCAGCGGGCCGAGCTCCTACGAGCAGTACTTC.

The chain links TRBV5-4 to TRBJ1-2; D is perhaps TRBD1 (5 bases). The V gene lost 10 bases and the J gene lost 6 bases, with 22 bases spanning the gap. The germline V gene encodes CDR1 SGHNT and CDR2 YYREEE (reference sequence). The CDR3 has 14 residues. Here the CDR3 reads CAYKGGVRIDGYTF. In DNA, the CDR3 is TGTGCCTATAAAGGAGGGGTTCGGATCGATGGCTACACCTTC.

This clone was counted a few times. This chain joins TRBV6-1 and TRBJ2-1; 7 positions match TRBD2. Per the germline V gene, CDR1 is MNHNS and CDR2 is SASEGT. The CDR3 is 14 residues long. V lost 6 bases and J lost 0; bases outside the gene matches: 2. CDR3 nucleotide sequence: TGTGCCAGCAGGATAGCGGGCTCCTACAATGAGCAGTTCTTC. Translation gives CASRIAGSYNEQFF.

The chain recombines TRBV29-1 with TRBJ2-7, with 7 bases identical to TRBD1. Unmatched junction bases numbered 8, after V lost 5 bases and J lost 1 base. The CDR3 totals 14 residues. Germline V gene lookup returns CDR1 SQVTM and CDR2 ANQGSEA. CDR3 loop: CSVYDRAASYEQYF. CDR3 coding DNA: TGCAGCGTTTATGACAGGGCCGCGTCCTACGAGCAGTACTTC.

The gene calls are TRBV2 and TRBJ2-7; D not certain. This CDR3 has 14 amino acids. V lost 8 bases to trimming and J lost 3 bases, with 17 bases between them. From germline, CDR1 is SNHLY and CDR2 FYNNEI. In DNA form, the CDR3 reads TGTGCCAGCGCCCCTTCGGACGGGTACTACGAGCAGTACTTC. It specifies CASAPSDGYYEQYF.

V gene TRBV5-1 combines with J gene TRBJ1-1; D may be TRBD1 (5 bases). The CDR3 length is 13 residues. Between the trimmed V and J ends, which lost 5 bases and 3 bases, there was a span of 11 bases. The germline gives CDR1 SGHRS, CDR2 YFSETQ. CDR3 residues: CASSWDGDTEAFF. In nucleotides, the CDR3 is TGCGCCAGCAGTTGGGACGGCGACACTGAAGCTTTCTTT.

The J gene is TRBJ2-2, the V gene TRBV15, with D tentatively TRBD1 (6 bases). The germline gives CDR1 LNHNV, CDR2 YYDKDF (reference sequence). Trimming cost V 0 bases and J 5 bases, with 10 bases left between them. This CDR3 spans 15 amino acids. The CDR3 loop reads CATSRDQGWTGELFF. DNA of the CDR3: TGTGCCACCAGCAGAGATCAGGGGTGGACCGGGGAGCTGTTTTTT.

This clone showed up just once. The rearrangement uses TRBV5-1 and TRBJ2-5, with 11 bases that match TRBD1. This CDR3 has 14 residues. Germline lookup yields CDR1 SGHRS and CDR2 YFSETQ. Trimming removed 3 bases from V and 5 bases from J; junction bases left unmatched: 3. CDR3 in amino acids: CASSWDRGSETQYF. CDR3 in DNA: TGCGCCAGCAGCTGGGACAGGGGGTCCGAGACCCAGTACTTC.

Here the CDR3 DNA reads TGCGCCAGCAGCCATCGCGGTACTAGCGGGAGAAATGAGCAGTTCTTC. This gives the protein CASSHRGTSGRNEQFF. The V call is TRBV4-1, the J call TRBJ2-1; 11 bases fit TRBD2. CDR3 size: 16 residues. With 3 bases clipped from V and 7 bases from J, the junction kept 8 bases outside the gene matches. In germline, CDR1 is MGHRA, CDR2 YSYEKL.

This chain connects TRBV11-2 to TRBJ2-5, with D tentatively TRBD2 (5 bases). This CDR3 region has 13 residues. V dropped 5 bases and J dropped 1 base, with 8 bases sitting between them. Per the germline V gene, CDR1 is SGHAT and CDR2 is FQNNGV. The CDR3 reads CASSTRAQETQYF. CDR3 DNA sequence: TGTGCCAGCAGCACGCGGGCCCAAGAGACCCAGTACTTC.

The rearrangement links TRBV15 to TRBJ2-5, with unresolved D. V gave up 0 bases and J gave up 9 bases, with 8 bases separating them. This CDR3 has 12 residues. CDR1 and CDR2 from the germline V gene are LNHNV and YYDKDF (reference sequence). The CDR3 nucleotides are TGTGCCACCAGCAGAGATTGGCGATCCCAGTACTTC. It encodes CATSRDWRSQYF.

This clone was counted once. This chain connects TRBV7-6 to TRBJ2-1; the D is unclear. The germline V gene encodes CDR1 SGHVS and CDR2 FNYEAQ. The CDR3 consists of 13 residues. V was cut by 4 bases and J by 4 bases, with 8 bases left in between. The CDR3 DNA reads TGTGCCAGCAGCTACCCCGGATACAATGAGCAGTTCTTC. Protein product: CASSYPGYNEQFF.

V gene TRBV29-1 combines with J gene TRBJ2-1; TRBD2 matches at 8 bases. This CDR3 has 14 residues. J was trimmed by 2 bases and V by 1 base; bases with no gene match: 1. Looked up from germline, CDR1 is SQVTM and CDR2 is ANQGSEA. The CDR3 DNA follows: TGCAGCGTTGAAGTAGCGGGGCCCTACAATGAGCAGTTCTTC. Translation gives CSVEVAGPYNEQFF.

The CDR3 DNA is TGTGCCAGCAGCGTAGCTCTCCAGGGAGCGTCTGGGGCCAACGTCCTGACTTTC. It yields the protein CASSVALQGASGANVLTF. The rearrangement links TRBV9 to TRBJ2-6, with D perhaps being TRBD1 or TRBD2 (5 bases each). This CDR3 is 18 amino acids long. V dropped 0 bases and J dropped 1 base, with 14 bases sitting between them. CDR1 is SGDLS and CDR2 is YYNGEE in the germline V gene.

This rearrangement joins TRBV7-2 to TRBJ2-7; TRBD1 aligns across 8 bases. The germline V gene encodes CDR1 SGHTA and CDR2 FQGNSA. The CDR3 is 16 amino acids. V lost 1 base and J lost 1; bases outside the gene matches: 6. The CDR3 coding sequence is TGTGCCAGCAGCTTAGGCGGGACAGGTGTTTCCTACGAGCAGTACTTC. Residues: CASSLGGTGVSYEQYF.

The V call is TRBV5-4, the J call TRBJ2-7; a possible D gene is TRBD1 (5 bases). Trimming left V 0 bases short and J 3 bases short, with 10 bases between. This CDR3 is 14 amino acids long. Germline loops: CDR1 SGHNT, CDR2 YYREEE (reference sequence). The CDR3, as DNA: TGTGCCAGCAGCTTGGGACAGCCGTACTACGAGCAGTACTTC. It codes for CASSLGQPYYEQYF.

The V gene is TRBV11-2, the J gene TRBJ2-7; D unclear. Germline CDR1 is SGHAT and CDR2 is FQNNGV. The CDR3 runs 13 residues. V lost 5 bases and J lost 5, with 13 bases in between. CDR3 DNA sequence: TGTGCCAGCAGCCTCGTCTGGGCGAACGAGCAGTACTTC. This gives the protein CASSLVWANEQYF.

V and J are TRBV28 and TRBJ2-3, with 7 positions matching TRBD1. CDR1 and CDR2 (germline): MDHEN, SYDVKM. Trimming removed 5 bases from V and 0 bases from J; junction bases left unmatched: 5. This CDR3 contains 15 residues. CDR3 sequence reads: CASSSQGDSTDTQYF. The CDR3, as DNA: TGTGCCAGCAGTAGTCAGGGGGACAGCACAGATACGCAGTATTTT.

This clone occurred once. The chain has TRBV6-9 and TRBJ2-5; D may match TRBD1 or TRBD2 (6 bases each). V was pared by 6 bases and J by 4 bases, with 18 bases between. The CDR3 is 15 amino acids. Germline assignment: CDR1 MNHGY and CDR2 SVAAGI. The CDR3 DNA reads TGTGCCAGCAGCATGACAGGTCCCGGGGGAGAGACCCAGTACTTC. Translating gives CASSMTGPGGETQYF.

This chain connects TRBV10-3 to TRBJ1-2, with 9 positions matching TRBD1. The CDR3 sequence is 15 residues long. CDR1 and CDR2 (germline): ENHRY, SYGVKD. With V trimmed by 2 bases and J by 3 bases, 4 bases remained unmatched. The CDR3 nucleotides are TGTGCCATCAGTGAGGGACAGGGGTTGTACTATGGCTACACCTTC. This sequence encodes CAISEGQGLYYGYTF.

CDR3 residues: CASSLSLQTEKLFF. The CDR3, as DNA: TGTGCCAGCAGCTTGAGCCTCCAAACGGAAAAACTGTTTTTT. The rearrangement uses TRBV5-4 and TRBJ1-4; D unresolved. Germline assignment: CDR1 SGHNT and CDR2 YYREEE (reference sequence). V was cut by 1 base and J by 8 bases, with 12 bases left in between. This CDR3 contains 14 residues. Combining the CDR3 with reference TRBV5-4 and TRBJ1-4 gives the whole variable domain ETGVTQSPTHLIKTRGQQVTLRCSSQSGHNTVSWYQQALGQGPQFIFQYYREEENGRGNFPPRFSGLQFPNYSSELNVNALELDDSALYLCASSLSLQTEKLFFGSGTQLSVL.

This chain joins TRBV10-3 and TRBJ2-2, with D perhaps matching TRBD2 (5 bases). Trimming took off 10 bases at V and 5 bases at J, with 8 bases between the two ends. The germline CDR1 and CDR2 sequences are ENHRY and SYGVKD. The length of the CDR3 is 11 residues. CDR3 DNA sequence: TGTGCCACCAGCGGTACCGGGGAGCTGTTTTTT. It translates to CATSGTGELFF.